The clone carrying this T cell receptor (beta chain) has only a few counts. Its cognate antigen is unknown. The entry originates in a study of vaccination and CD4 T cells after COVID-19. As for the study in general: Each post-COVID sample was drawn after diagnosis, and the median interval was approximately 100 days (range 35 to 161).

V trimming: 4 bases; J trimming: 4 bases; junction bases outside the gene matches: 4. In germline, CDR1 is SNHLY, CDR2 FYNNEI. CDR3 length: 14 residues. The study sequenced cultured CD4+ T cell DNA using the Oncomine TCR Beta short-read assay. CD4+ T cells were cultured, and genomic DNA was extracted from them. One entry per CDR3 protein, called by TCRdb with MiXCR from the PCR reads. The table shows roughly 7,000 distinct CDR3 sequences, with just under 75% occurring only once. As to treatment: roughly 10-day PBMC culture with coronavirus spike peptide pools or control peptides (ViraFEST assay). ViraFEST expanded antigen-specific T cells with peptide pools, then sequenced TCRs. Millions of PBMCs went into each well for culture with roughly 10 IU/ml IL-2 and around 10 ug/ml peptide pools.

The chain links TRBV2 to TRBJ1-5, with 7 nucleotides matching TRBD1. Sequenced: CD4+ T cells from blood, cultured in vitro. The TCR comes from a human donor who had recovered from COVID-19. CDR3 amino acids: CASSAQQGNQPQHF. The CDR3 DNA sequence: TGTGCCAGCAGTGCGCAACAGGGGAATCAGCCCCAGCATTTT.